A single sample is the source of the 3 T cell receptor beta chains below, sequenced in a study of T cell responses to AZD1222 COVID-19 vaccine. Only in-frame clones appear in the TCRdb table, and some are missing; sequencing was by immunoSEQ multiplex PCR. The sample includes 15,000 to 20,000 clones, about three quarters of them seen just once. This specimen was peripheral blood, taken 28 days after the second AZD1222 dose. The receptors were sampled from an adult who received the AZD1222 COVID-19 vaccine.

The CDR3 DNA is TGTGCCAGCAGTGAAAGGTCCACTGGGACTTCACCCCTCCACTTT. Translation: CASSERSTGTSPLHF. This sequence joins TRBV6-1 and TRBJ1-6; possibly TRBD1 for D (5 bases). This CDR3 comprises 15 residues. The V and J ends lost 2 bases and 9 bases respectively, with 14 bases between them. Germline CDR1 reads MNHNS; CDR2 reads SASEGT.

Here the CDR3 reads CASSQDVWGGGNSYEQYF. As DNA, the CDR3 is TGTGCCAGCAGCCAAGACGTATGGGGCGGGGGCAACTCCTACGAGCAGTACTTC. This chain joins TRBV3-1 (or the pseudogene TRBV3-2) and TRBJ2-7; D is possibly TRBD2 (7 bases). The CDR3 contains 18 residues. Germline V gene lookup returns CDR1 LGHDT and CDR2 YNNKEL (reference sequence). V was cut by 0 bases and J by 0 bases, with 18 bases left in between.

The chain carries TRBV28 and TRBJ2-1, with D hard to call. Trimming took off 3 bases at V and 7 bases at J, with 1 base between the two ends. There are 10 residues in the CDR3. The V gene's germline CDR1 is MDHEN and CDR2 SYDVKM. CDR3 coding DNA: TGTGCCAGCAGTTTGAATGAGCAGTTCTTC. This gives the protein CASSLNEQFF.